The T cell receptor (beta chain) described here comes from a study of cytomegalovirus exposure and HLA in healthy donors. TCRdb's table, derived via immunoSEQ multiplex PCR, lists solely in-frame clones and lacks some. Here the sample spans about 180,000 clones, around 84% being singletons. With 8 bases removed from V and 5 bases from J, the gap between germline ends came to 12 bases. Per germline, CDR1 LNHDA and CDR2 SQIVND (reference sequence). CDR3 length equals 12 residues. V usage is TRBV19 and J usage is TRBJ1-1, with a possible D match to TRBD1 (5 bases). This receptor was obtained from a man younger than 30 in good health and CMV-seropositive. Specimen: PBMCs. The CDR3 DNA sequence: TGTGCCAGTGGCGACCCAGGGACTGAAGCTTTCTTT. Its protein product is CASGDPGTEAFF.